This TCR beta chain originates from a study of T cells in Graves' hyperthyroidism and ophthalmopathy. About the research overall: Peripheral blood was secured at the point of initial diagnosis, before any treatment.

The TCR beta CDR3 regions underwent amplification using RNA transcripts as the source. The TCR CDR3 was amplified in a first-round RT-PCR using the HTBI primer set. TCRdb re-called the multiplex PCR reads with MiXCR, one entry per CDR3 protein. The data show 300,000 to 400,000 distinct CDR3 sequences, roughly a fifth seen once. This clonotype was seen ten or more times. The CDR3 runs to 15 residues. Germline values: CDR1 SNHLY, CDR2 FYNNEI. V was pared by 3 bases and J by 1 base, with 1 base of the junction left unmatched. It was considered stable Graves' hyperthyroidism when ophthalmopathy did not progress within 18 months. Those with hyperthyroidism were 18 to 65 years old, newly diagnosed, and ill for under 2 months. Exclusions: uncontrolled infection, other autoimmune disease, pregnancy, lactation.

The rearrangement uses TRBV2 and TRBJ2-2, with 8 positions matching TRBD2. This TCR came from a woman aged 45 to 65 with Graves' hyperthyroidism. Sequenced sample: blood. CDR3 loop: CASSEAGGNTGELFF. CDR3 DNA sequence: TGTGCCAGCAGTGAGGCGGGAGGGAACACCGGGGAGCTGTTTTTT.